This TCR beta chain originates from a study of blood T cells in healthy people across ages. Germline V lookup: CDR1 SGHTA, CDR2 FQGNSA. V was cut by 7 bases and J by 2 bases, with 6 bases left in between. The CDR3 loop spans 11 amino acids. The authors ran a second PCR of roughly 6 to 11 cycles using a sample-barcoded 5' primer and a J-beta primer mix. Via MiXCR, TCRdb re-called the 5' RACE reads, giving one row per CDR3 protein. The table shows 800,000 to 1,300,000 distinct CDR3 sequences, with about 23% occurring only once. The study, taken as a whole, reports: A strong correlation was seen between TCR beta diversity and naive T cell percentage. Long-lived donors had more naive CD4+ cells and higher diversity than aged donors.

Concerning this clonotype itself: Its antigen is undetermined.

This same sample was also taken into another study, of T cells of mothers and their children. That work contributes: The yield was over 8 million TCR beta CDR3 reads from each mother and approximately 3.1 million from each child.

The J gene is TRBJ2-7, the V gene TRBV7-2, with D hard to call. The sequencing input was blood. This clonotype was obtained from a girl aged 2 to 9 in good health. CDR3 sequence reads: CASNPTYEQYF. CDR3 DNA sequence: TGTGCCAGCAACCCTACCTACGAGCAGTACTTC.